This T cell receptor beta chain emerged from a study of T cell responses to AZD1222 COVID-19 vaccine (dated by TCRdb to the early 2020s). Regarding the research as a whole: Because spike-specific TCR depth and breadth did not differ between the two schedules, AZD1222 recipients who got a second dose at roughly 4 weeks were pooled with those who got a second dose at roughly 12 weeks. Trial participants were enrolled by age into subgroups of 18-55, 56-69 and 70-plus years, and around 150, 28 and 57 TCR-sequenced participants, respectively, were included in these subgroups. A total of approximately 230 trial participants underwent TCR sequencing, of whom some 210 received two doses of AZD1222 and some 26 received two doses of the MenACWY control vaccine.

The CDR3 regions of human TCRbeta chains were analyzed by immunosequencing. As for the authors' bioinformatics: TCRs in the repertoires were compared against a reference library of SARS-CoV-2-specific TCRs that had been generated with the MIRA antigen-specificity platform. Breadth was defined as the fraction of unique TCRs that were SARS-CoV-2-associated. Depth was defined as the fraction of total T cells that were SARS-CoV-2-associated. Using the MIRA data, each spike-specific TCR was assigned both to the spike region to which the TCR was reactive and to a CD4 or CD8 class. Log10-transformed breadth and depth values were compared by one-way ANOVA with Sidak's multiple comparisons tests. Here the immuneACCESS table is served through TCRdb, limited to in-frame sequences with V and J called. Missing clones are a known gap in these copies; in checked studies unresolved V genes cover under half, and the rest lacks a known reason. The DNA was the basis for D and trimming; V, J and clone size are from that table. The sample yields 90,000 to 95,000 clones; 85% to 90% were counted once. The ten largest clones add up to approximately 10% of the sample.

What the study reported, not specific to this receptor: After two AZD1222 doses, both the breadth and the depth of spike-specific TCRs were significantly higher than at day 0 and than in MenACWY recipients. Epitopes outside the regions mutated in the B.1.351 and B.1.1.7 variants were reportedly recognized by nearly half of the unique spike-specific TCRs. Because no day 14 peak-response samples were available, repertoires were characterized only after the peak T cell response. Conclusions about previously exposed vaccinees were limited because only five to seven AZD1222 recipients were SARS-CoV-2 seropositive at baseline. Participants were mostly white British and included more females than males, and it was suggested by the authors that clonal diversity may have been underestimated. The 56-69-year group was small, and its depth increase did not reach significance, likely because of low power. The vaccine-associated CD4 TCRs covered the entire spike protein, and the dominant responses fell in regions 160-218 and 743-854.

In the case of this clone: The antigen this receptor binds is unknown. Per-base qualities were not stored, and no clone one base away is much larger.

The sample's time point, from its label and the paper: baseline before first vaccination. Samples from vaccinated people were obtained from the UK trials COV001 and COV002, which included a single-blind randomized controlled phase 2/3 trial of AZD1222 (ChAdOx1 nCoV-19) in healthy adults. Trial participant PBMC samples were collected at day 0 and day 28 after the second dose for TCRbeta chain sequencing. V and J lose 6 bases and 5 bases, and a span of 16 bases separates them. The germline V gene specifies WSHSY as CDR1 and SAAADI as CDR2. From the cysteine up to the phenylalanine, the CDR3 has a length of 14 residues. CDR3 DNA is the only sequence kept; it has 42 bases, read in frame from the first base.

The rearranged chain carries TRBV10-2 and TRBJ1-1, and TRBD1 may be the D gene, going by 5 matching bases. The sequencing here drew on peripheral blood, taken on day 0 of AZD1222 vaccination. This receptor was obtained from an adult in good health. The sequenced DNA: TGCGCCAGCAGAAGAACCGGGGCTGGGACTGAAGCTTTCTTT. It is translated as CASRRTGAGTEAFF.